A selection of T cell receptor beta chains follows, all from one sample in a study of T cells in localized non-small cell lung cancer. The data were produced by immunoSEQ multiplex PCR, yet TCRdb's version contains in-frame clones alone and is incomplete. The repertoire holds about 20,000 clones, with around 87% as singletons. Sequencing used PBMCs, obtained before any cancer treatment. Receptors were obtained from a man between 35 and 75 years old with stage II squamous cell lung carcinoma. CDR3s include the opening cysteine and the closing phenylalanine or tryptophan. The D gene is left open where the match is weak. Size is stated for part of the rows, as once, few or many counts, or as a class when the clone is expanded.

J gene: TRBJ1-2
V gene: TRBV7-9
clone size: -
D gene: TRBD1
CDR3 protein: CASSYKTGGLSPTGGYTF
CDR3 DNA: TGTGCCAGCAGCTATAAGACAGGGGGCCTTTCACCCACGGGAGGCTACACCTTC

J gene: TRBJ2-3
V gene: TRBV7-8
clone size: -
D gene: -
CDR3 protein: CASSLGREEDTQYF
CDR3 DNA: TGTGCCAGCAGCTTAGGGCGCGAAGAAGATACGCAGTATTTT

J gene: TRBJ2-7
V gene: TRBV12-5
clone size: -
D gene: TRBD1
CDR3 protein: CASGLAPGWSGGYEQYF
CDR3 DNA: TGTGCTAGTGGTCTCGCCCCGGGATGGTCAGGGGGCTACGAGCAGTACTTC

J gene: TRBJ1-4
V gene: TRBV7-2
clone size: -
D gene: -
CDR3 protein: CASSLAPPGAEGEKLFF
CDR3 DNA: TGTGCCAGCAGCTTAGCGCCCCCAGGGGCTGAGGGTGAAAAACTGTTTTTT

J gene: TRBJ2-7
V gene: TRBV30
clone size: once
D gene: TRBD2
CDR3 protein: CAWSAGWTSSYEQYF
CDR3 DNA: TGTGCCTGGAGCGCTGGTTGGACTAGCAGCTATGAGCAGTACTTC

J gene: TRBJ2-1
V gene: TRBV5-6
clone size: -
D gene: TRBD2
CDR3 protein: CASSLLLAGDNEQFF
CDR3 DNA: TGTGCCAGCAGCTTGCTTCTAGCGGGGGACAATGAGCAGTTCTTC

J gene: TRBJ2-7
V gene: TRBV18
clone size: -
D gene: -
CDR3 protein: CASSPSALYEQYF
CDR3 DNA: TGTGCCAGCTCACCGTCGGCTCTCTACGAGCAGTACTTC

J gene: TRBJ2-7
V gene: TRBV27
clone size: -
D gene: TRBD2
CDR3 protein: CASSSDSGLAREQYF
CDR3 DNA: TGTGCCAGCAGTTCGGACAGTGGACTAGCGCGGGAGCAGTACTTC

J gene: TRBJ1-5
V gene: TRBV30
clone size: -
D gene: -
CDR3 protein: CAWRLGGQPQHF
CDR3 DNA: TGTGCCTGGAGATTGGGTGGGCAGCCCCAGCATTTT

J gene: TRBJ2-1
V gene: TRBV14
clone size: -
D gene: -
CDR3 protein: CASSQVGGRTYNEQFF
CDR3 DNA: TGTGCCAGCAGCCAAGTGGGCGGTAGGACCTACAATGAGCAGTTCTTC

J gene: TRBJ2-5
V gene: TRBV27
clone size: -
D gene: -
CDR3 protein: CASSPNQETQYF
CDR3 DNA: TGTGCCAGCAGTCCGAACCAAGAGACCCAGTACTTC

J gene: TRBJ1-1
V gene: TRBV7-9
clone size: -
D gene: TRBD1
CDR3 protein: CASSLRTGGPEAFF
CDR3 DNA: TGTGCCAGCAGCCTTCGGACAGGTGGCCCTGAAGCTTTCTTT

J gene: TRBJ2-3
V gene: TRBV15
clone size: -
D gene: -
CDR3 protein: CATSRDRKIGTDTQYF
CDR3 DNA: TGTGCCACCAGCAGAGATCGGAAGATCGGCACAGATACGCAGTATTTT

J gene: TRBJ1-2
V gene: TRBV2
clone size: -
D gene: -
CDR3 protein: CASSGTARYGYTF
CDR3 DNA: TGTGCCAGCAGTGGGACGGCGAGATATGGCTACACCTTC

J gene: TRBJ1-1
V gene: TRBV6-5
clone size: -
D gene: -
CDR3 protein: CASSYSRGPTEAFF
CDR3 DNA: TGTGCCAGCAGTTACTCGAGGGGTCCGACTGAAGCTTTCTTT

J gene: TRBJ1-2
V gene: TRBV5-6
clone size: -
D gene: -
CDR3 protein: CASSPKQRYGYTF
CDR3 DNA: TGTGCCAGCAGCCCTAAGCAGAGATATGGCTACACCTTC